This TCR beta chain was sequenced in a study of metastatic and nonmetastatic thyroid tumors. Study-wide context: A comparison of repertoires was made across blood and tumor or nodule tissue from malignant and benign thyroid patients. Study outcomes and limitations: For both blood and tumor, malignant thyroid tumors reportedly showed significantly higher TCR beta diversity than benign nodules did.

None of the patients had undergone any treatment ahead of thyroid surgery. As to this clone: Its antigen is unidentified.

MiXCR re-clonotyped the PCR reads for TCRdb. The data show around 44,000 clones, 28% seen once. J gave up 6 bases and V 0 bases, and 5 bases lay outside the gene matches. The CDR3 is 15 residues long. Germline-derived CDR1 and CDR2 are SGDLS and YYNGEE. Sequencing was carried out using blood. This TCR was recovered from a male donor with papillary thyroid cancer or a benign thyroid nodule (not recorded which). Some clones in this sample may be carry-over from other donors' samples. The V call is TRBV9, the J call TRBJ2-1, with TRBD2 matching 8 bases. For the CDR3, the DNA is TGTGCCAGCAGCGTAGTACCGAGCGGGAGCAATGAGCAGTTCTTC. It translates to CASSVVPSGSNEQFF.